These T cell receptor beta chains were read from a single sample in a study of control samples from healthy donors and cancer patients. Assay used: immunoSEQ multiplex PCR; TCRdb lists only in-frame clones, some missing. The table has 200,000 or so clones, roughly nine tenths seen once. Source material: blood. The receptor set was obtained from a man aged 25 to 40 in good health. Both conserved end residues are part of each CDR3. Each record gives: V gene, J gene, D gene, clone size, CDR3 protein, CDR3 DNA. The D gene is left open where the match is weak. Where a row states a size, it is once, few, many or the class of an expanded clone; other rows omit it.

v_call: TRBV5-1; j_call: TRBJ2-2; d_call: TRBD1; clone_size: -; cdr3_aa: CATTTGVTGELFF; cdr3_nt: TGCGCCACCACTACAGGGGTTACCGGGGAGCTGTTTTTT
v_call: TRBV10-3; j_call: TRBJ2-7; d_call: -; clone_size: -; cdr3_aa: CAISGTDLYEQYF; cdr3_nt: TGTGCCATCAGTGGGACGGACCTCTACGAGCAGTACTTC
v_call: TRBV19; j_call: TRBJ1-1; d_call: -; clone_size: -; cdr3_aa: CASSNRTMGRLNTEAFF; cdr3_nt: TGTGCCAGTAGCAACAGAACAATGGGACGCTTGAACACTGAAGCTTTCTTT
v_call: TRBV19; j_call: TRBJ2-6; d_call: -; clone_size: -; cdr3_aa: CASSGLQGSGANVLTF; cdr3_nt: TGTGCCAGTAGTGGGTTACAGGGATCTGGGGCCAACGTCCTGACTTTC
v_call: TRBV29-1; j_call: TRBJ2-2; d_call: -; clone_size: -; cdr3_aa: CSADANTGELFF; cdr3_nt: TGCAGCGCTGATGCGAACACCGGGGAGCTGTTTTTT
v_call: TRBV10-3; j_call: TRBJ2-3; d_call: -; clone_size: -; cdr3_aa: CAILDEGSYTDTQYF; cdr3_nt: TGTGCCATCCTAGATGAGGGGTCGTACACAGATACGCAGTATTTT
v_call: TRBV30; j_call: TRBJ1-5; d_call: -; clone_size: -; cdr3_aa: CAWSVGSYDLPQHF; cdr3_nt: TGTGCCTGGAGTGTGGGGAGTTATGATTTGCCCCAGCATTTT
v_call: TRBV3-1/TRBV3-2; j_call: TRBJ2-2; d_call: TRBD2; clone_size: -; cdr3_aa: CASSQAGGLVGELFF; cdr3_nt: TGTGCCAGCAGCCAAGCGGGGGGGCTGGTCGGGGAGCTGTTTTTT
v_call: TRBV5-1; j_call: TRBJ2-7; d_call: -; clone_size: -; cdr3_aa: CASSQRAGAEVYEQYF; cdr3_nt: TGCGCCAGCAGCCAACGAGCTGGGGCTGAAGTCTACGAGCAGTACTTC
v_call: TRBV6-2/TRBV6-3; j_call: TRBJ1-5; d_call: TRBD1; clone_size: -; cdr3_aa: CASSSEYRGRGQPQHF; cdr3_nt: TGTGCCAGCAGTTCCGAATACAGGGGGCGCGGTCAGCCCCAGCATTTT
v_call: TRBV9; j_call: TRBJ2-5; d_call: -; clone_size: -; cdr3_aa: CASSGRISETQYF; cdr3_nt: TGTGCCAGCAGCGGACGGATATCGGAGACCCAGTACTTC
v_call: TRBV12-3/TRBV12-4; j_call: TRBJ1-1; d_call: -; clone_size: -; cdr3_aa: CASSLGMNTEAFF; cdr3_nt: TGTGCCAGCAGTTTAGGGATGAACACTGAAGCTTTCTTT
v_call: TRBV2; j_call: TRBJ2-4; d_call: -; clone_size: -; cdr3_aa: CASSELGGNIQYF; cdr3_nt: TGTGCCAGCAGTGAACTGGGAGGAAACATTCAGTACTTC
v_call: TRBV27; j_call: TRBJ1-1; d_call: TRBD1; clone_size: -; cdr3_aa: CASISVPGQTRGAFF; cdr3_nt: TGTGCCAGCATAAGCGTCCCGGGACAGACACGAGGAGCTTTCTTT
v_call: TRBV9; j_call: TRBJ2-5; d_call: -; clone_size: -; cdr3_aa: CASSATEGPRETQYF; cdr3_nt: TGTGCCAGCAGCGCCACAGAGGGGCCCAGGGAGACCCAGTACTTC
v_call: TRBV6-1; j_call: TRBJ2-3; d_call: -; clone_size: -; cdr3_aa: CASSEAGTGRTDTQYF; cdr3_nt: TGTGCCAGCAGTGAAGCAGGAACAGGGCGCACAGATACGCAGTATTTT
v_call: TRBV5-1; j_call: TRBJ1-1; d_call: TRBD1; clone_size: -; cdr3_aa: CASSQGQTTEAFF; cdr3_nt: TGCGCCAGCAGCCAGGGACAGACCACTGAAGCTTTCTTT
v_call: TRBV5-1; j_call: TRBJ2-3; d_call: -; clone_size: -; cdr3_aa: CASSPSGLARTDTQYF; cdr3_nt: TGCGCCAGCAGCCCCAGTGGTCTAGCGAGAACAGATACGCAGTATTTT
v_call: TRBV9; j_call: TRBJ1-3; d_call: TRBD1; clone_size: -; cdr3_aa: CASSVGGTGSSGNTIYF; cdr3_nt: TGTGCCAGCAGCGTAGGCGGGACAGGGAGCTCTGGAAACACCATATATTTT
v_call: TRBV19; j_call: TRBJ2-7; d_call: -; clone_size: few; cdr3_aa: CASSIGPGSSYEQYF; cdr3_nt: TGTGCCAGTAGTATAGGGCCAGGGAGCTCCTACGAGCAGTACTTC
v_call: TRBV19; j_call: TRBJ1-5; d_call: -; clone_size: many; cdr3_aa: CASTSGQGGNQPQHF; cdr3_nt: -
v_call: TRBV3-1/TRBV3-2; j_call: TRBJ2-2; d_call: TRBD1; clone_size: many; cdr3_aa: CASSQGGQGRSGELFF; cdr3_nt: TGTGCCAGCAGCCAAGGGGGACAGGGTCGATCCGGGGAGCTGTTTTTT